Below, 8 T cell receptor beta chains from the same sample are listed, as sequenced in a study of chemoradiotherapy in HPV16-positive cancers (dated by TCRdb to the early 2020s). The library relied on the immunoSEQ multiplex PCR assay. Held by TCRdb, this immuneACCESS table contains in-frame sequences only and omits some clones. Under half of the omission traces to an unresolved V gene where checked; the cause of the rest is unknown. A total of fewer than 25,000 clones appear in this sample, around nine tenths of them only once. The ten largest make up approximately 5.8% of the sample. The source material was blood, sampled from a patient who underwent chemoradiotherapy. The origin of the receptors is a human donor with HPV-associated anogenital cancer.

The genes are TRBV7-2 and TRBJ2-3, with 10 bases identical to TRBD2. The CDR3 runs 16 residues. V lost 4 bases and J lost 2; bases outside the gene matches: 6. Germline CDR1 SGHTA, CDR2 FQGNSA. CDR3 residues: CASSSLAGASTDTQYF. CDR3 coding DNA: TGTGCCAGCAGCTCCCTAGCGGGGGCTTCCACAGATACGCAGTATTTT.

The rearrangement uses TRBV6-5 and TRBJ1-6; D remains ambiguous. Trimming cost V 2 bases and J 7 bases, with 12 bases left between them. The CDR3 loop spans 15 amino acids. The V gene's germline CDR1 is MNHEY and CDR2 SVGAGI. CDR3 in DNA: TGTGCCAGCAGTTACGACGACCGCGGGAATTCACCCCTCCACTTT. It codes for CASSYDDRGNSPLHF.

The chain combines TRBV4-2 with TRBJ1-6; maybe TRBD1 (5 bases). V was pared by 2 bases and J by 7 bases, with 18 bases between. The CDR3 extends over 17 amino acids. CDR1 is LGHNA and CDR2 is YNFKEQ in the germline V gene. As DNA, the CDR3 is TGTGCCAGCAGCCAATACGTCGGCTCCGGGGGGAATTCACCCCTCCACTTT. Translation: CASSQYVGSGGNSPLHF.

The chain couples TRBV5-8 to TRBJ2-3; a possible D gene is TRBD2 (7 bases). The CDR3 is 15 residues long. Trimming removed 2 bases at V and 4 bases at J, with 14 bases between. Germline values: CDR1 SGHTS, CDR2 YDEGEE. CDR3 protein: CASSFGGGPPDTQYF. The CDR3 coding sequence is TGTGCCAGCAGCTTTGGGGGGGGGCCGCCAGATACGCAGTATTTT.

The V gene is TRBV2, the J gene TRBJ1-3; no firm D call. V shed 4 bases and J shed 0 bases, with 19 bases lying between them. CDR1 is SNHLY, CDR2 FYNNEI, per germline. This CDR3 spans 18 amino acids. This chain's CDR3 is CASSVRQWATSSGNTIYF. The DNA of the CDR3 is TGTGCCAGCAGTGTGCGCCAATGGGCCACCTCCTCTGGAAACACCATATATTTT. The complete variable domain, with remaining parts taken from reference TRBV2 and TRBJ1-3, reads EPEVTQTPSHQVTQMGQEVILRCVPISNHLYFYWYRQILGQKVEFLVSFYNNEISEKSEIFDDQFSVERPDGSNFTLKIRSTKLEDSAMYFCASSVRQWATSSGNTIYFGEGSWLTVV.

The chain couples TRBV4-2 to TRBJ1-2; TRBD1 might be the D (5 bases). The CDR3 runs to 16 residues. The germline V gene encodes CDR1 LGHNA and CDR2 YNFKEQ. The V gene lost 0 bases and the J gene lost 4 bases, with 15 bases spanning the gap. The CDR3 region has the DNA TGTGCCAGCAGCCAAGAGTGGCAGGGCTTATCCTATGGCTACACCTTC. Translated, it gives CASSQEWQGLSYGYTF.

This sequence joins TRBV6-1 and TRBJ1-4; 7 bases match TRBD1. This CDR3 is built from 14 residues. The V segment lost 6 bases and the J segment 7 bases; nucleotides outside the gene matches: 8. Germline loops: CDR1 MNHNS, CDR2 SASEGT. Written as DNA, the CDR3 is TGTGCCAGCAGCACAGGGGTTGTGAGTGAAAAACTGTTTTTT. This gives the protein CASSTGVVSEKLFF.

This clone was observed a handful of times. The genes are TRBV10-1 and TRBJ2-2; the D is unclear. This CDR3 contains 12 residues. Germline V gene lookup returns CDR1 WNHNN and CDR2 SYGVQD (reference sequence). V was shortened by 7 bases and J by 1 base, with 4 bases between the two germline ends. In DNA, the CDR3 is TGCGCCAGCAAGGGGAACACCGGGGAGCTGTTTTTT. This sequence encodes CASKGNTGELFF.